Each of the 25 T cell receptor beta chains below was sequenced from the same sample in a study of blood T cell repertoires in COVID-19. Only in-frame clones appear in the TCRdb table, and some are missing; sequencing was by immunoSEQ multiplex PCR. The sample includes about 310,000 clones, approximately 85% of them seen just once. The source material was PBMCs or T cells enriched from blood (not recorded which). All receptors come from a young man who had recovered from COVID-19.

The chain is built from TRBV4-3 and TRBJ2-7; possible D gene TRBD2, 5 bases. The CDR3 is made up of 15 amino acids. Germline lookup yields CDR1 LGHNA and CDR2 YSLEER. Trimming removed 1 base from V and 0 bases from J, with 10 bases in between. CDR3 region: CASSQVIGSSYEQYF. DNA for the CDR3: TGCGCCAGCAGCCAAGTGATAGGGAGCTCCTACGAGCAGTACTTC.

The rearrangement joins TRBV10-3 to TRBJ2-1; TRBD2 matches at 8 bases. Germline values: CDR1 ENHRY, CDR2 SYGVKD. The trim removed 3 bases at V and 7 bases at J, leaving 14 bases unmatched. This CDR3 is built from 17 residues. The CDR3 protein is CAISDIRAGGRRNEQFF. CDR3 DNA sequence: TGTGCCATCAGTGATATCAGGGCGGGGGGACGGAGGAATGAGCAGTTCTTC.

V gene TRBV15 combines with J gene TRBJ1-2, with D uncertain. Trimming removed 0 bases at V and 7 bases at J, with 9 bases between. The CDR3 is 13 amino acids. Germline CDR1 is LNHNV and CDR2 is YYDKDF (reference sequence). The CDR3 bases are TGTGCCACCAGCAGAGAAGAGCCCGGTGGCTACACCTTC. Translated: CATSREEPGGYTF.

The CDR3 sequence is CASSLAHGQGETQYF. The CDR3, as DNA: TGTGCCAGCAGCTTAGCCCACGGACAGGGCGAGACCCAGTACTTC. V gene TRBV11-1 combines with J gene TRBJ2-5; 8 nucleotides match TRBD1. CDR1 SGHAT and CDR2 FQDESV come from the germline V gene (reference sequence). The length of the CDR3 is 15 residues. Losses at the gene ends were 0 bases for V and 5 bases for J; bases not matched to a gene: 5.

The J gene is TRBJ2-3, the V gene TRBV5-1; perhaps TRBD2 as D (6 bases). CDR3 length: 16 amino acids. Per germline, CDR1 SGHRS and CDR2 YFSETQ. V lost 0 bases to trimming and J lost 2 bases, with 13 bases between them. CDR3 loop: CASSLAGGIVTDTQYF. Here the CDR3 DNA reads TGCGCCAGCAGCTTGGCTGGGGGGATTGTCACAGATACGCAGTATTTT. The whole variable domain, remainder taken from reference TRBV5-1 and TRBJ2-3, is KAGVTQTPRYLIKTRGQQVTLSCSPISGHRSVSWYQQTPGQGLQFLFEYFSETQRNKGNFPGRFSGRQFSNSRSEMNVSTLELGDSALYLCASSLAGGIVTDTQYFGPGTRLTVL.

The chain recombines TRBV11-2 with TRBJ1-6; D possibly corresponds to TRBD1 (5 bases). Trimming removed 6 bases from V and 7 bases from J, with 7 bases in between. The CDR3 runs to 12 residues. The germline V gene has CDR1 SGHAT and CDR2 FQNNGV. The CDR3 loop is CASSRQNSPLHF. The CDR3, as DNA: TGTGCCAGCAGTCGACAGAATTCACCCCTCCACTTT.

The genes are TRBV19 and TRBJ1-2; a weak D match, TRBD1 (5 bases). Germline assignment: CDR1 LNHDA and CDR2 SQIVND (reference sequence). The V gene lost 3 bases and the J gene lost 2 bases, with 10 bases spanning the gap. The CDR3 is 14 amino acids. The CDR3 region has the DNA TGTGCCAGTAGTATCAGGGTGGCGAACTATGGCTACACCTTC. The encoded protein is CASSIRVANYGYTF.

The V and J genes are TRBV5-4 and TRBJ1-2; 7 bases map to TRBD1. Trimming removed 4 bases from V and 4 bases from J; junction bases left unmatched: 13. This CDR3 has 16 amino acids. Per the germline V gene, CDR1 is SGHNT and CDR2 is YYREEE (reference sequence). The CDR3 loop is CASSLGLGSGGYGYTF. As DNA, the CDR3 is TGTGCCAGCAGCCTTGGGTTGGGGTCAGGGGGCTATGGCTACACCTTC.

The V call is TRBV5-3, the J call TRBJ1-5, with D possibly being TRBD1 (5 bases). TRBV5-3 is given ORF status, its function remaining uncertain. This CDR3 spans 16 amino acids. Trimming removed 1 base from V and 5 bases from J, with 16 bases in between. CDR3 region: CARSLRSTAGHQPQHF. The CDR3 bases are TGTGCCAGAAGCTTGCGTTCGACAGCGGGACATCAGCCCCAGCATTTT.

The rearrangement links TRBV28 to TRBJ1-1; no reliable D call. Trimming left V 6 bases short and J 1 base short, with 12 bases between. The CDR3 runs to 14 residues. Germline assignment: CDR1 MDHEN and CDR2 SYDVKM. DNA for the CDR3: TGTGCCAGCAGCCTCCGCGGAGGGAACACTGAAGCTTTCTTT. Translation: CASSLRGGNTEAFF.

The chain recombines TRBV4-2 with TRBJ2-7, with D perhaps matching TRBD2 (6 bases). The germline V gene has CDR1 LGHNA and CDR2 YNFKEQ. Deletions cut 3 bases from V and 5 bases from J, with 14 bases between. This CDR3 is built from 14 residues. The CDR3 nucleotides are TGTGCCAGCAGCCAGGGGGACTCCCTCCACGAGCAGTACTTC. Translation: CASSQGDSLHEQYF.

The chain couples TRBV9 to TRBJ2-7, with 8 nucleotides matching TRBD2. Germline CDR1 is SGDLS and CDR2 is YYNGEE. V was pared by 2 bases and J by 2 bases, with 3 bases of the junction left unmatched. This CDR3 has 14 residues. The chain's CDR3 is CASSVSGVTYEQYF. In nucleotides, the CDR3 is TGTGCCAGCAGCGTTAGCGGGGTAACCTACGAGCAGTACTTC.

The chain is built from TRBV11-2 and TRBJ2-3; 7 bases map to TRBD1. The germline CDR1 and CDR2 sequences are SGHAT and FQNNGV. V lost 2 bases and J lost 4; bases outside the gene matches: 3. The CDR3 is 14 residues long. For the CDR3, the DNA is TGTGCCAGCAGCTTAAGAACAGGGGCAGATACGCAGTATTTT. Translated: CASSLRTGADTQYF.

V and J are TRBV2 and TRBJ2-7; no reliable D call. Per germline, CDR1 SNHLY and CDR2 FYNNEI. The V end was cut by 4 bases, the J end by 6 bases, with 7 bases between. The CDR3 totals 11 residues. The CDR3 bases are TGTGCCAGCAGTGCCCTCGGCGAGCAGTACTTC. Translating gives CASSALGEQYF.

The chain has TRBV7-2 and TRBJ2-5, with 7 positions matching TRBD2. The germline V gene encodes CDR1 SGHTA and CDR2 FQGNSA. The J segment lost 6 bases and the V segment lost 4 bases, leaving 8 bases of the junction unmatched. The CDR3 has 14 residues. The CDR3 DNA is TGTGCCAGCAGCTCTGGGCAGGGAGGGAAGACCCAGTACTTC. It codes for CASSSGQGGKTQYF.

J is TRBJ2-5 and V is TRBV3-1 (or the pseudogene TRBV3-2); D may be TRBD1 (6 bases). The CDR3 extends over 15 amino acids. V lost 3 bases and J lost 5, with 16 bases in between. Germline assignment: CDR1 LGHDT and CDR2 YNNKEL (reference sequence). CDR3 amino acids: CASSHSGGEGETQYF. In DNA, the CDR3 is TGTGCCAGCAGCCACTCTGGGGGCGAAGGGGAGACCCAGTACTTC.

This sequence joins TRBV11-2 and TRBJ1-1, with TRBD1 as a possible D gene (6 bases). The CDR3 is 13 amino acids. The ends were cut back, 5 bases at V and 1 base at J, with 8 bases in the middle. CDR1 and CDR2 from the germline V gene are SGHAT and FQNNGV. The CDR3 DNA reads as TGTGCCAGCAGCCCGGGACAGAACACTGAAGCTTTCTTT. Residues: CASSPGQNTEAFF.

The chain links TRBV5-6 to TRBJ1-1, with 9 bases matching TRBD1. CDR3 length equals 15 residues. V trimming: 6 bases; J trimming: 2 bases; junction bases outside the gene matches: 8. From germline, CDR1 is SGHDT and CDR2 YYEEEE. The DNA of the CDR3 is TGTGCCAGCATCTTCGACAGGGGGATTAACACTGAAGCTTTCTTT. Translated: CASIFDRGINTEAFF.

A single count supports this clone. The rearrangement uses TRBV5-4 and TRBJ2-3, with 7 bases aligning to TRBD1. CDR1 SGHNT and CDR2 YYREEE come from the germline V gene (reference sequence). The CDR3 spans 13 residues. Trimming at V came to 4 bases and at J to 5 bases, leaving 4 bases not matched to a gene. CDR3 amino acids: CASSTQGLDTQYF. DNA of the CDR3: TGTGCCAGCAGCACACAGGGGCTAGATACGCAGTATTTT.

This chain connects TRBV12-3 or TRBV12-4 to TRBJ1-1; perhaps TRBD1 as D (5 bases). The CDR3 consists of 13 residues. V lost 6 bases, J lost 4 bases, and 12 bases lay in between. DNA for the CDR3: TGTGCCAGCAGCACCAGGGTGGGCACTGAAGCTTTCTTT. This gives the protein CASSTRVGTEAFF.

V is TRBV11-2 and J is TRBJ2-3; TRBD1 is a possible D gene (6 bases). This CDR3 has 17 residues. Germline V gene lookup returns CDR1 SGHAT and CDR2 FQNNGV. The V end lost 7 bases, the J end lost 2 bases, and 22 bases lay between the germline ends. The CDR3 sequence is CASMPGQGMVYTDTQYF. The DNA for the CDR3 is TGTGCCAGCATGCCGGGTCAGGGGATGGTTTACACAGATACGCAGTATTTT.

The rearrangement links TRBV9 to TRBJ2-3; 7 bases map to TRBD2. V was clipped by 4 bases and J by 0 bases; unmatched bases: 8. The CDR3 contains 16 residues. The germline V gene has CDR1 SGDLS and CDR2 YYNGEE. This CDR3 reads CASSPSMGGSTDTQYF. The CDR3 bases are TGTGCCAGCAGCCCAAGTATGGGGGGGAGCACAGATACGCAGTATTTT.

J is TRBJ1-2 and V is TRBV18; maybe TRBD1 (5 bases). The CDR3 consists of 12 residues. Trimming cost V 5 bases and J 10 bases, with 14 bases left between them. Germline V gene sequence: CDR1 KGHSH, CDR2 LQKENI. The CDR3 DNA sequence: TGTGCCAGCTCAGACCAGGGTTCTGACTACACCTTC. It is translated as CASSDQGSDYTF. Drawing the rest from reference TRBV18 and TRBJ1-2, the complete variable domain is NAGVMQNPRHLVRRRGQEARLRCSPMKGHSHVYWYRQLPEEGLKFMVYLQKENIIDESGMPKERFSAEFPKEGPSILRIQQVVRGDSAAYFCASSDQGSDYTFGSGTRLTVV.

The V gene is TRBV12-5, the J gene TRBJ1-5; the D gene is possibly TRBD1 (6 bases). The CDR3 spans 17 residues. V was cut by 1 base and J by 0 bases, with 13 bases left in between. Germline CDR1 is LGHNT and CDR2 is FRNRAP. CDR3 nucleotide sequence: TGTGCTAGTGGTTTGGCAATACAGGGATATAGCAATCAGCCCCAGCATTTT. Protein product: CASGLAIQGYSNQPQHF.

This clone was seen more than once but under ten times. This chain uses TRBV13 with TRBJ1-1; D unclear. Deletions cut 4 bases from V and 3 bases from J, with 24 bases between. This CDR3 has 18 residues. Germline V lookup: CDR1 PRHDT, CDR2 FYEKMQ (reference sequence). The CDR3 loop reads CASSSLTGIFLGDTEAFF. CDR3 nucleotide sequence: TGTGCCAGCAGCTCGCTAACCGGGATCTTCCTCGGGGACACTGAAGCTTTCTTT.